This T cell receptor beta chain was found in a study of long-term antiretroviral therapy in people with HIV. Whole-study findings and limits: At every time point, clones expanded before ART dominated the repertoire. Increased diversity was seen after ART, yet it remained lower than in transplant donor controls.

Specimens held roughly 1-11 million cryopreserved PBMC prior to DNA extraction. At survey level, the immunoSEQ assay was run in its v3.0 version. A per-sample goal of roughly 40,000-50,000 T-cell genomes was targeted by sequencing. The repertoire was sequenced with immunoSEQ multiplex PCR; TCRdb's copy has only in-frame clones and lacks some. The profile shows 17,000 or so clones, around 74% of them singletons. This clone was seen once. The antigen is undetermined. Between the trimmed V and J ends, which lost 5 bases and 2 bases, there was a span of 5 bases. Germline CDR1 reads MNHEY; CDR2 reads SVGAGI. The CDR3 is 12 amino acids.

This sequence originates from a man in his thirties or forties with HIV. The rearrangement uses TRBV6-5 and TRBJ2-3; no clear D. Sequencing used unsorted PBMCs, obtained approximately 2.1 years before starting antiretroviral therapy. Here the CDR3 DNA reads TGTGCCAGCAGTCCCTCCACAGATACGCAGTATTTT. Protein product: CASSPSTDTQYF.